This T cell receptor (beta chain) was captured in a study of OX40 agonist ivuxolimab in advanced cancers. Looking at the study overall: Ivuxolimab was an agonistic, fully human IgG2 monoclonal antibody directed against OX40 (CD134), a costimulatory receptor. Intravenous ivuxolimab was administered to patients every 2 weeks at six dose levels: 0.01, 0.1, 0.3, 1.5, 3 and 10 mg/kg. Of the approximately 53 patients in dose escalation, some 20 had hepatocellular carcinoma, some 15 had melanoma, 9 had renal cell carcinoma and 9 had head and neck cancer. A male proportion of approximately 83% and a mean age of approximately 58 years, ranging from about 20 to 79, were recorded for the dose-escalation cohort. Patients were allowed to have had prior anti-PD-1, anti-PD-L1 or anti-CTLA-4 therapy, and more than 30% of the dose-escalation patients had previously received checkpoint inhibitors. Partial responses were achieved by three dose-escalation patients, of whom one had hepatocellular carcinoma and two had cutaneous melanoma. The point of sequencing TCRbeta in the periphery was to test whether ivuxolimab changed TCR sequence diversity and drove clonal T-cell expansion. The paper reports the monotherapy dose-escalation portion (N of about 47 patients) of the phase I ivuxolimab trial. Here is what the overall study found, with its caveats: Low levels of normalized T-cell clonal expansion were also shown by some nonresponding patients. At doses of 0.1 to 3.0 mg/kg, clonal expansion of both CD4+ and CD8+ blood T cells was observed from baseline to week 6. After ivuxolimab, more expanded clones were found on average in CD8+ T cells than in CD4+ T cells. Partial responders in the 0.1-3.0 mg/kg groups had among the lowest normalized peripheral clonal expansion, especially among CD8+ T cells. The antigen specificity of the peripheral T cells that underwent clonal expansion was not determined.

In the case of this clone: Its binding antigen is unknown. The sample holds no much larger clone one base away, and base qualities are not on file.

The germline V gene supplies CDR1 LGHNA and CDR2 YSLEER. V is shortened by 3 bases, J by 2 bases, and the region joining them spans 20 bases. The CDR3 contains 17 residues, cysteine and phenylalanine counted. The only DNA kept is the CDR3, 51 bases in frame from the first base. Patients with a history of autoimmune disease or receiving systemic immunosuppression were excluded from the trial. In every dose cohort, peripheral blood was drawn for TCR sequencing at baseline, cycle 4 day 1, and cycle 7 day 1. The samples were taken from a phase I, first-in-human, multicenter, open-label dose-escalation trial of ivuxolimab. Adults with locally advanced or metastatic melanoma, renal cell, hepatocellular, or head and neck squamous cell carcinoma were enrolled in the trial. Before TCR sequencing, CD4+ T cells and CD8+ T cells were sorted from peripheral blood as separate populations. To sequence the TCRbeta CDR3 region, genomic DNA was isolated from the sorted cells. TCRbeta CDR3 regions were sequenced using the immunoSEQ Assay. The table was pulled from immuneACCESS by TCRdb, which kept in-frame rearrangements only. Such tables lose some clones; where checked, under half of the loss comes from unresolved V genes, and the rest has no known cause. The sample contains about 150,000 clones, around 94% of them found a single time. The ten largest make up about 0.31% of the sample.

Sequencing used CD4+ or CD8+ T cells sorted from blood, obtained in a trial of the OX40 agonist ivuxolimab. This sequence originates from an adult with an advanced solid tumor such as melanoma, head and neck, liver or kidney cancer. The V gene is TRBV4-3 and the J gene is TRBJ2-7; the D segment could be TRBD1, given 6 matching bases. The CDR3 protein sequence reads: CASSHSIPGTSPYEQYF. The base sequence is TGCGCCAGCAGCCATTCTATACCGGGGACAAGCCCCTACGAGCAGTACTTC.